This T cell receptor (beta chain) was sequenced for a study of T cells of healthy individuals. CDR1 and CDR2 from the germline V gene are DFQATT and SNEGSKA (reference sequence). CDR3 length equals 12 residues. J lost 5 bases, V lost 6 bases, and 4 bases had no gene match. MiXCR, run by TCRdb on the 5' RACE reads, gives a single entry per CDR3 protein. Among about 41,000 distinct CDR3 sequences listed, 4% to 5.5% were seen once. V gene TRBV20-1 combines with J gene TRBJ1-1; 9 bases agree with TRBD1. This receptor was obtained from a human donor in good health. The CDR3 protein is CSAMTGGTEAFF. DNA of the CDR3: TGCAGTGCGATGACAGGGGGGACTGAAGCTTTCTTT.